This entry is about one TCR beta chain. What it recognizes is unknown. This sample was taken from a study of radiotherapy plus CTLA-4 blockade in lung cancer. Overall study context: Objective responses were seen in around 19% of patients, disease control in less than 40%. Findings and limits, study-wide: Alongside interferon-beta, early blood T cell clone dynamics were reportedly the best predictor of response. Blood TCR clones of tumor origin expanded after radiotherapy plus ipilimumab.

This CDR3 region has 13 residues. V dropped 0 bases and J dropped 5 bases, with 7 bases sitting between them. The germline CDR1 and CDR2 sequences are GTSNPN and SVGIG (reference sequence). CTLA-4 blockade with ipilimumab, together with focal radiation, was given to patients with chemo-refractory metastatic non-small-cell lung cancer. Profiling relied on immunoSEQ multiplex PCR, and the TCRdb table lists in-frame clones only, not all of them. The sample records about 97,000 clones, 65% to 80% being singletons. This sequence was found in a human donor with non-small cell lung cancer who had a partial response to radiotherapy plus ipilimumab. Some clones in this sample may be carry-over from other donors' samples. Sequencing was performed on peripheral blood, taken from a patient treated with radiotherapy plus ipilimumab. The chain links TRBV30 to TRBJ2-2; maybe TRBD2 (5 bases). The CDR3 here is CAWSVGGTGELFF. The CDR3 nucleotides read TGTGCCTGGAGTGTAGGCGGGACCGGGGAGCTGTTTTTT.